This T cell receptor (beta chain) was captured in a study of vaccination and CD4 T cells after COVID-19. Study details: Six male and four female convalescents took part, two of them Hispanic. Post-COVID draws came a median approximately 93 days after diagnosis (range 35 to 161).

As to this clonotype: What it recognizes is unknown.

The treatment here: roughly 10-day PBMC culture with coronavirus spike peptide pools or control peptides (ViraFEST assay). The Oncomine TCR Beta short-read assay was applied to DNA of cultured CD4+ T cells. TCRdb passed the PCR reads through MiXCR, listing each CDR3 protein once. The repertoire has about 11,000 distinct CDR3 sequences, roughly half of them found once; the top ten carry over 9.5%. CDR3 length: 15 amino acids. The germline V gene has CDR1 DFQATT and CDR2 SNEGSKA (reference sequence). Trimming took 4 bases from V and 0 from J; bases not matched to a gene: 4. Sequencing input: CD4+ T cells from blood, cultured in vitro. The sequence came from a human donor who had recovered from COVID-19. The chain couples TRBV20-1 to TRBJ2-3; 10 bases agree with TRBD2. The CDR3 sequence is CSAISGRPSTDTQYF. CDR3 nucleotide sequence: TGCAGTGCTATTAGCGGGAGGCCTAGCACAGATACGCAGTATTTT.